This T cell receptor (beta chain) derives from a study of blood T cell repertoires in COVID-19. Study background: T cells, B-cell-depleted T cells, or PBMCs provided the cDNA or gDNA that served as material.

The V gene's germline CDR1 is SGHRS and CDR2 YFSETQ. The CDR3 length is 15 residues. V dropped 5 bases and J dropped 6; count of bases not matched to a gene: 6. Per the original methods: Reference gene primer amplification in the assay estimated nucleated cell counts. Using immunoSEQ multiplex PCR, the repertoire was profiled, and TCRdb retains in-frame clones only, with some absent. V and J calls and clone size come straight from that table; D and trimming were deduced from the DNA. The sample includes 250,000 to 300,000 clones, around 90% of them seen just once. The source is a woman aged 55-75 years in a cohort exposed to, infected with or recovered from COVID-19 (not recorded which). The V gene is TRBV5-1, the J gene TRBJ2-2; 11 nucleotides align to TRBD2. The sample was PBMCs or T cells enriched from blood (not recorded which). The CDR3 region has the DNA TGCGCCAGCAGACTAGCGGGAGTAAGTTCCGGGGAGCTGTTTTTT. As protein: CASRLAGVSSGELFF.